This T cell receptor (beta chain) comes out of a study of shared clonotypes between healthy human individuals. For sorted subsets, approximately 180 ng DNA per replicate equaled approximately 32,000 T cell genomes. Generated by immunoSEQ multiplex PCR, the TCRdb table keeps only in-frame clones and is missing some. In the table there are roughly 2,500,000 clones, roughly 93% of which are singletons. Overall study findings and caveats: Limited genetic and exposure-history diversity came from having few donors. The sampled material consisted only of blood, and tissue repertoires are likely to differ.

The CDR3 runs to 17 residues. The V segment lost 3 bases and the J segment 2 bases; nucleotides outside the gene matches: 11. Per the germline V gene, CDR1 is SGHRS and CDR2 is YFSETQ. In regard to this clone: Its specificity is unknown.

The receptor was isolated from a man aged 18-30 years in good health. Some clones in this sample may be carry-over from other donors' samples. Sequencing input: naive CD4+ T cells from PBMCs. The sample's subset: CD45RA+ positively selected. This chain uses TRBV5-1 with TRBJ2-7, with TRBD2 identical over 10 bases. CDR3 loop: CASSSLGPSGGAYEQYF. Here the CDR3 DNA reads TGCGCCAGCAGCTCCCTCGGCCCTAGCGGGGGAGCCTACGAGCAGTACTTC. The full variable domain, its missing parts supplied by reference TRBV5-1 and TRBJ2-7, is KAGVTQTPRYLIKTRGQQVTLSCSPISGHRSVSWYQQTPGQGLQFLFEYFSETQRNKGNFPGRFSGRQFSNSRSEMNVSTLELGDSALYLCASSSLGPSGGAYEQYFGPGTRLTVT.